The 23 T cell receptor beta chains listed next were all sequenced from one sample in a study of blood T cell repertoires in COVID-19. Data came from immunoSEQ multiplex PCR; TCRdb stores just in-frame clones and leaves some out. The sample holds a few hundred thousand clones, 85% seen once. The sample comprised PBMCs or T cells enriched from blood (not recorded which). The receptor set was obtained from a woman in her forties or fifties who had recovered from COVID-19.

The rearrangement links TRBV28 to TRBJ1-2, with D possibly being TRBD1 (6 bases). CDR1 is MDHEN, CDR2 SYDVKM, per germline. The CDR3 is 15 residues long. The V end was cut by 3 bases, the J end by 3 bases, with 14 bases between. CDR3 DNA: TGTGCCAGCAGTTTGATCGCGGGGGCGGACTATGGCTACACCTTC. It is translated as CASSLIAGADYGYTF.

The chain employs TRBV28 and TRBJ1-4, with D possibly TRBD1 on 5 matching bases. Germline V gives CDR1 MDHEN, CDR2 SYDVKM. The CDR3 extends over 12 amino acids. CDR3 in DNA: TGTGCTATCGGGCGGAGGGGTGAAAAACTGTTTTTT. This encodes CAIGRRGEKLFF.

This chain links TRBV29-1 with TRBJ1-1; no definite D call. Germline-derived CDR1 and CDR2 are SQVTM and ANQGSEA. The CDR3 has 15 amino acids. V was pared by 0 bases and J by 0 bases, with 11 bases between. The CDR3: CSVEDRVRVNTEAFF. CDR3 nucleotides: TGCAGCGTTGAAGATCGGGTACGGGTGAACACTGAAGCTTTCTTT.

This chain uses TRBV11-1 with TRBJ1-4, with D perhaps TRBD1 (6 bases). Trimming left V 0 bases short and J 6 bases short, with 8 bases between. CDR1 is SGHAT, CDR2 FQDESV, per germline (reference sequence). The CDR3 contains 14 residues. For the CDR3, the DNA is TGTGCCAGCAGCTTAGCGAAGGGGGATGAAAAACTGTTTTTT. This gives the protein CASSLAKGDEKLFF.

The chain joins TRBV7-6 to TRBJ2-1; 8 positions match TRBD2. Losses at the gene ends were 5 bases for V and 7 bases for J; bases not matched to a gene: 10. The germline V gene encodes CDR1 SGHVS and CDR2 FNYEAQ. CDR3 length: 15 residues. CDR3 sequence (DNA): TGTGCCAGCAGCGTTAGCGGGGCTCCGGAGAATGAGCAGTTCTTC. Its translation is CASSVSGAPENEQFF. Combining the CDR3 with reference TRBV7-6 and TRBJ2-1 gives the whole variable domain GAGVSQSPRYKVTKRGQDVALRCDPISGHVSLYWYRQALGQGPEFLTYFNYEAQQDKSGLPNDRFSAERPEGSISTLTIQRTEQRDSAMYRCASSVSGAPENEQFFGPGTRLTVL.

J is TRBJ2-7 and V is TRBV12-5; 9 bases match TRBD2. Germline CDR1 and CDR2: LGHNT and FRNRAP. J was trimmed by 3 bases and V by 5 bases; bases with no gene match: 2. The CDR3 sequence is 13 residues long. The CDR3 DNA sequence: TGTGCTAGTGGTGCTAGCGGGATCTACGAGCAGTACTTC. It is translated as CASGASGIYEQYF.

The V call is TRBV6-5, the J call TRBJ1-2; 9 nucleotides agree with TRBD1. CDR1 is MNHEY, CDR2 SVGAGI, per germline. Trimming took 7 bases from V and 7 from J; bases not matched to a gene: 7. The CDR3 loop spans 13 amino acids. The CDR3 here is CASKDRDRVGYTF. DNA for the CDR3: TGTGCCAGCAAAGACCGGGACAGGGTTGGCTACACCTTC.

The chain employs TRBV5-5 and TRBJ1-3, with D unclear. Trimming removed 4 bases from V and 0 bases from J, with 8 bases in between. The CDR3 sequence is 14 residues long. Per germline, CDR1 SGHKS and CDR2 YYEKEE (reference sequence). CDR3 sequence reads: CASSPIYSGNTIYF. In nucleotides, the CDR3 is TGTGCCAGCAGCCCGATCTACTCTGGAAACACCATATATTTT.

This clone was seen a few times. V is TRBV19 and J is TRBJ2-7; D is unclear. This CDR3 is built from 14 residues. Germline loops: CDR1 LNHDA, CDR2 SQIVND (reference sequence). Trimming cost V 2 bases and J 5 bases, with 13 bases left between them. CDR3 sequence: CASSIRPGSDEQYF. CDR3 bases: TGTGCCAGTAGTATAAGGCCAGGCTCGGACGAGCAGTACTTC.

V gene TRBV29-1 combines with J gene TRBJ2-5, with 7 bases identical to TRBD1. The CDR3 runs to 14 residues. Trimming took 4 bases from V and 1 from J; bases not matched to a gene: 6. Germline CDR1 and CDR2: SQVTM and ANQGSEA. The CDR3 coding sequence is TGCAGCGTTGCCCCGACAGGGTCCCAAGAGACCCAGTACTTC. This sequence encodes CSVAPTGSQETQYF.

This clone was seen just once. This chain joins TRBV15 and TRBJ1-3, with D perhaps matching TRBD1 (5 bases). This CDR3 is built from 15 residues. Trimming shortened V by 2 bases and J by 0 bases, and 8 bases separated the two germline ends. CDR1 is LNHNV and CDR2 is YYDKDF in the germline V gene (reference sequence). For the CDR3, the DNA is TGTGCCACCAGCAGACGTAGGGGCTCTGGAAACACCATATATTTT. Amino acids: CATSRRRGSGNTIYF.

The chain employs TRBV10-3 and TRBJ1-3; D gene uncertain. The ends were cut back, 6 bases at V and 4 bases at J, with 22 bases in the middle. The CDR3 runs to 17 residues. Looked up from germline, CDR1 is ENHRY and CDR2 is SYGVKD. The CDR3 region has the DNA TGTGCCATCAGCGACACCGGGCTACCTAGCCGAGGAAACACCATATATTTT. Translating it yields CAISDTGLPSRGNTIYF.

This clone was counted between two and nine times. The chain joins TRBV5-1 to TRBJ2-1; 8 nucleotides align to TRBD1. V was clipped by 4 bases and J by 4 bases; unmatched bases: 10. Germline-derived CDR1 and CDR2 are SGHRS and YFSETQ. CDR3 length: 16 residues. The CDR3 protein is CASSLIGTGLYNEQFF. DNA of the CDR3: TGCGCCAGCAGCCTCATCGGGACAGGACTTTACAATGAGCAGTTCTTC.

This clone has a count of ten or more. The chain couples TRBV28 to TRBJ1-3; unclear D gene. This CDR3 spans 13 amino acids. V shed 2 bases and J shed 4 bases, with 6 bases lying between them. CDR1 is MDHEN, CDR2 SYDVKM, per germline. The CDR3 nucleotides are TGTGCCAGCAGTTTACTACAGGGAAACACCATATATTTT. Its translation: CASSLLQGNTIYF.

The DNA of the CDR3 is TGTGCCTGGAGTGTACAGGGAGTTGAACAGCCCCAGCATTTT. This gives the protein CAWSVQGVEQPQHF. This chain links TRBV30 with TRBJ1-5; D is possibly TRBD1 (6 bases). CDR1 and CDR2 from the germline V gene are GTSNPN and SVGIG (reference sequence). The CDR3 runs to 14 residues. Trimming shortened V by 0 bases and J by 7 bases, and 13 bases separated the two germline ends.

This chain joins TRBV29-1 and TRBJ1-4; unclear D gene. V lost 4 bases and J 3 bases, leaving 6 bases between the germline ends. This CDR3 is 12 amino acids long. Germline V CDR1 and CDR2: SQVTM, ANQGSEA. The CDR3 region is CSVAQSNEKLFF. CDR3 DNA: TGCAGCGTTGCACAGTCTAATGAAAAACTGTTTTTT.

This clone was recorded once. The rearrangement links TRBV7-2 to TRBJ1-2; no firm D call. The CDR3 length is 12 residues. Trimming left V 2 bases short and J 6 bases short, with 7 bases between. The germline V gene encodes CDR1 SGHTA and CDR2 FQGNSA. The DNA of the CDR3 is TGTGCCAGCAGCTTAACCAGAAATGGCTACACCTTC. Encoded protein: CASSLTRNGYTF.

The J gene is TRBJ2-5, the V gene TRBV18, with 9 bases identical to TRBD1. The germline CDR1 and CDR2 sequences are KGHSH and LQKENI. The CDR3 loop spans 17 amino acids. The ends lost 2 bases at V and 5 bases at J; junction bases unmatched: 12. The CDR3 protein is CASSPLPGQGFRETQYF. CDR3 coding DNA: TGTGCCAGCTCACCATTGCCGGGACAGGGTTTTAGGGAGACCCAGTACTTC.

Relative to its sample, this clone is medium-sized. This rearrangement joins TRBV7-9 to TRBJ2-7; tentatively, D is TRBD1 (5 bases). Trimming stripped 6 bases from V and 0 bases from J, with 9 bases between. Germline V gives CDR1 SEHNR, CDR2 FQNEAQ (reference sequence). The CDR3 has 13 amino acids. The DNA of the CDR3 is TGTGCCAGCAGGGACACCTACTCCTACGAGCAGTACTTC. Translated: CASRDTYSYEQYF.

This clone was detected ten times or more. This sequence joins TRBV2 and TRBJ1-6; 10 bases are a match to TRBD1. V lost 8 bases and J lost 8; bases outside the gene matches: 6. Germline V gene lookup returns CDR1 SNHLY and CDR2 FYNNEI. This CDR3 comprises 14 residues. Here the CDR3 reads CASSGDRGYSPLHF. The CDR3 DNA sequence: TGTGCCAGCTCTGGGGACAGGGGATATTCACCCCTCCACTTT.

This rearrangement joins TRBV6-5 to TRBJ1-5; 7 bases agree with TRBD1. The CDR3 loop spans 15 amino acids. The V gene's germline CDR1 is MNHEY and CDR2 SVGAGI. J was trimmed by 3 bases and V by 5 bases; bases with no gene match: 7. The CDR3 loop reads CASSTGTADNQPQHF. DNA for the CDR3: TGTGCCAGCAGTACCGGGACAGCCGACAATCAGCCCCAGCATTTT.

The CDR3 reads CATSTLWDGGPDTQYF. The CDR3 region has the DNA TGTGCCACCAGCACTCTCTGGGACGGGGGGCCAGATACGCAGTATTTT. This chain uses TRBV15 with TRBJ2-3, with TRBD2 as a possible D gene (7 bases). The V gene's germline CDR1 is LNHNV and CDR2 YYDKDF (reference sequence). The CDR3 covers 16 residues. V lost 4 bases, J lost 4 bases, and 18 bases lay in between.

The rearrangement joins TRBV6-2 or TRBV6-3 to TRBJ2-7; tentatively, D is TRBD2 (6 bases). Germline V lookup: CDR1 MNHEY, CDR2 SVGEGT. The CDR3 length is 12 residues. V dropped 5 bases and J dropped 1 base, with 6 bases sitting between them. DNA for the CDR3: TGTGCCAGCAGTGGGGGGTCCTACGAGCAGTACTTC. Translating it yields CASSGGSYEQYF.